This section outlines one T cell receptor beta chain sequence together with its context. The data belong to a study of blood T cell repertoires in COVID-19. This table comes from immunoSEQ multiplex PCR, and its TCRdb copy is limited to in-frame clones, with some not included. The sample yields about 200,000 clones, roughly 86% seen once. There are 16 residues in the CDR3. Germline CDR1 ENHRY, CDR2 SYGVKD. The V and J ends lost 1 base and 7 bases, in that order; junction bases with no gene match: 6. Sequencing was done on a sample of peripheral blood. The V call is TRBV10-3, the J call TRBJ2-1, with TRBD2 identical over 11 bases. This TCR came from a man in his fifties or sixties with acute or convalescent COVID-19. CDR3 sequence reads: CAISEFASGGKNEQFF. In DNA, the CDR3 is TGTGCCATCAGTGAGTTTGCTAGCGGGGGGAAAAATGAGCAGTTCTTC.